The 6 T cell receptor beta chains listed next were all sequenced from one sample in a study of blood T cell repertoires in COVID-19. The protocol was immunoSEQ multiplex PCR, while the TCRdb copy is restricted to in-frame clones and leaves out a portion. The repertoire has about 270,000 clones, approximately 89% of them found once; the top ten carry about 8.8%. Sequenced input: peripheral blood. These receptors all stem from a man aged 40-49 years with active or convalescent COVID-19.

J is TRBJ2-3 and V is TRBV9, with 10 nucleotides matching TRBD2. The CDR3 is 15 amino acids. V was pared by 5 bases and J by 2 bases, with 5 bases of the junction left unmatched. Germline V gene data show CDR1 as SGDLS and CDR2 as YYNGEE. The CDR3 sequence: CASSDSGGTTDTQYF. For the CDR3, the DNA is TGTGCCAGCAGTGATAGCGGGGGGACCACAGATACGCAGTATTTT.

The chain is built from TRBV21-1 and TRBJ2-1; the table assigns TRBD2, which was not confirmed against the DNA. TRBV21-1 is a pseudogene segment. The CDR3 spans 15 residues. CDR3 coding DNA: TGTGCCAGCAGCCCCCCGGGACTAGCTTGTAATGAGCAGTTCTTC. It codes for CASSPPGLACNEQFF.

This chain joins TRBV4-1 and TRBJ2-5; D possibly corresponds to TRBD1 (6 bases). CDR1 and CDR2 (germline): MGHRA, YSYEKL. The CDR3 contains 14 residues. The ends were cut back, 0 bases at V and 2 bases at J, with 7 bases in the middle. The CDR3 DNA follows: TGCGCCAGCAGCCAAGAGACAGGACAAGAGACCCAGTACTTC. This codes for CASSQETGQETQYF.

The table lists this clone with a count of one. V usage is TRBV24-1 and J usage is TRBJ1-2; no definite D call. Germline assignment: CDR1 KGHDR and CDR2 SFDVKD. V shed 6 bases and J shed 4 bases, with 8 bases lying between them. The CDR3 is made up of 12 amino acids. The CDR3 is CATSPGGYGYTF. The CDR3 DNA is TGTGCCACCAGTCCGGGTGGCTATGGCTACACCTTC.

This clone was counted once. For the CDR3, the DNA is TGTGCCAGCAGCGTAGGAGGGGAGGATGGCGAGCAGTACTTC. This encodes CASSVGGEDGEQYF. The rearrangement links TRBV9 to TRBJ2-7, with a tentative D call TRBD2 (6 bases). CDR3 length: 14 residues. Between the trimmed V and J ends, which lost 0 bases and 6 bases, there was a span of 13 bases. CDR1 and CDR2 from the germline V gene are SGDLS and YYNGEE.

This clone was counted a single time. The CDR3 DNA is TGCGCCAGCAGCCAAGCCGGGGGGGCTAGGTACGAGCAGTACTTC. This codes for CASSQAGGARYEQYF. The rearrangement joins TRBV4-1 to TRBJ2-7; 8 nucleotides agree with TRBD2. The CDR3 is made up of 15 amino acids. The germline CDR1 and CDR2 sequences are MGHRA and YSYEKL. Trimming at V came to 1 base and at J to 4 bases, leaving 6 bases not matched to a gene.